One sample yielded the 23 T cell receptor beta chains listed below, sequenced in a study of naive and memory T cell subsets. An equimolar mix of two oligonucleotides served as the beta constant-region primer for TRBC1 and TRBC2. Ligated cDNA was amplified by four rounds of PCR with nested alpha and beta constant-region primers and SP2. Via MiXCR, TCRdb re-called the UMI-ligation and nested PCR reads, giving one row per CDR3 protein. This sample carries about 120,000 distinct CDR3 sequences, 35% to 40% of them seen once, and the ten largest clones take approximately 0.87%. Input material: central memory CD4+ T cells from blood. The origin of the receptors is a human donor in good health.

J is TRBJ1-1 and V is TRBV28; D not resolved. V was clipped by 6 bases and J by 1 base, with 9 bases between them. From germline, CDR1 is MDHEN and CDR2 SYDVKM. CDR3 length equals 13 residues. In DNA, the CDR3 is TGTGCCAGCAGAGGTACCTGGAACACTGAAGCTTTCTTT. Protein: CASRGTWNTEAFF. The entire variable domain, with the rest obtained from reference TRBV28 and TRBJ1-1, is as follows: DVKVTQSSRYLVKRTGEKVFLECVQDMDHENMFWYRQDPGLGLRLIYFSYDVKMKEKGDIPEGYSVSREKKERFSLILESASTNQTSMYLCASRGTWNTEAFFGQGTRLTVV.

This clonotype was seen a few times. The CDR3 coding sequence is TGTGCCAGCAGCGTAACCTTTATCCCAGGGGAGGGTAGCACAGATACGCAGTATTTT. Protein product: CASSVTFIPGEGSTDTQYF. The rearrangement joins TRBV9 to TRBJ2-3; D is perhaps TRBD2 (7 bases). Germline V gene data show CDR1 as SGDLS and CDR2 as YYNGEE. The ends were cut back, 1 base at V and 0 bases at J, with 21 bases in the middle. CDR3 size: 19 residues.

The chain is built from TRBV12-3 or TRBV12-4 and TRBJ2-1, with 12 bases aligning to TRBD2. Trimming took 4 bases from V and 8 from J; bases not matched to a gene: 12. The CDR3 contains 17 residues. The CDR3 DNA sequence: TGTGCCAGCAGTTCCTACCCGACTAGCGGGAGAAAGGATGAGCAGTTCTTC. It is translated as CASSSYPTSGRKDEQFF.

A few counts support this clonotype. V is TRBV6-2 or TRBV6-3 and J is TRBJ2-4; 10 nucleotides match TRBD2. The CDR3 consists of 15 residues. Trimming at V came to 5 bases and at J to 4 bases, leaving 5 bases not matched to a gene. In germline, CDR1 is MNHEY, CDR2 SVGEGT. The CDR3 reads CASSHRTSGKNIQYF. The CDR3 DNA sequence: TGTGCCAGCAGTCATCGGACTAGCGGAAAAAACATTCAGTACTTC.

The CDR3 coding sequence is TGTGCCAGCAGTATCGGACAGGGGGGCAATCAGCCCCAGCATTTT. Protein product: CASSIGQGGNQPQHF. V is TRBV6-5 and J is TRBJ1-5; 10 bases agree with TRBD1. The CDR3 is made up of 15 amino acids. Trimming at V came to 5 bases and at J to 2 bases, leaving 3 bases not matched to a gene. Germline-derived CDR1 and CDR2 are MNHEY and SVGAGI.

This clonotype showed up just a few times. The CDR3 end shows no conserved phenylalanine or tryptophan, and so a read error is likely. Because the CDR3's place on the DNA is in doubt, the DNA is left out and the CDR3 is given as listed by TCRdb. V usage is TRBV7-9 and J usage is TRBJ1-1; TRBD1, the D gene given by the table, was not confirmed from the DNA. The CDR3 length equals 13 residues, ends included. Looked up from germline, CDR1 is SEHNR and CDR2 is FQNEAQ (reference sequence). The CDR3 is CASSLGGTAPRLR.

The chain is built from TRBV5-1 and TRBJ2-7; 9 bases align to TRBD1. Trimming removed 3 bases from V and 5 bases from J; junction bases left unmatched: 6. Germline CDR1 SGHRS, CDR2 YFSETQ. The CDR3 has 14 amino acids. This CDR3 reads CASSSGTGTHEQYF. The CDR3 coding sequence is TGCGCCAGCAGCTCCGGGACAGGGACCCACGAGCAGTACTTC. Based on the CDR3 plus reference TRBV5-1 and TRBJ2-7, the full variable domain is KAGVTQTPRYLIKTRGQQVTLSCSPISGHRSVSWYQQTPGQGLQFLFEYFSETQRNKGNFPGRFSGRQFSNSRSEMNVSTLELGDSALYLCASSSGTGTHEQYFGPGTRLTVT.

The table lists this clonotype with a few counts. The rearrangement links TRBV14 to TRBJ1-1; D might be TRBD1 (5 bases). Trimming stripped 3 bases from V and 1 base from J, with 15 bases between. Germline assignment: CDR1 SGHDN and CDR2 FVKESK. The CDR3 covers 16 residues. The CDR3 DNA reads TGTGCCAGCAGCCACCGCCTACGGGGCAGGAACACTGAAGCTTTCTTT. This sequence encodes CASSHRLRGRNTEAFF.

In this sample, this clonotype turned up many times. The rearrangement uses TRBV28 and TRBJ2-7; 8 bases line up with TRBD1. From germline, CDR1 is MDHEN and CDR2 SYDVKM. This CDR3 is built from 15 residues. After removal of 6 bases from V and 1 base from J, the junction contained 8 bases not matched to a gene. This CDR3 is CASSLPGGASYEQYF. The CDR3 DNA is TGTGCCAGCAGCCTCCCAGGGGGCGCTTCCTACGAGCAGTACTTC.

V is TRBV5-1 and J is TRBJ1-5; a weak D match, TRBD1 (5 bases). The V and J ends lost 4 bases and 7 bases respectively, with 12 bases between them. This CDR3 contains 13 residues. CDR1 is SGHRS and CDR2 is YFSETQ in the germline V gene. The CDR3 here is CASSVEGQQPQHF. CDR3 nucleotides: TGCGCCAGCAGCGTGGAGGGGCAGCAGCCCCAGCATTTT.

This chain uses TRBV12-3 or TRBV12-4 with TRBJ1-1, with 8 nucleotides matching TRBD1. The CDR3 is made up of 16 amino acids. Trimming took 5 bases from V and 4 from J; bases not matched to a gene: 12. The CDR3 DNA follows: TGTGCCAGCAGTATTTTCCATGGACAGGGAACCACTGAAGCTTTCTTT. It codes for CASSIFHGQGTTEAFF.

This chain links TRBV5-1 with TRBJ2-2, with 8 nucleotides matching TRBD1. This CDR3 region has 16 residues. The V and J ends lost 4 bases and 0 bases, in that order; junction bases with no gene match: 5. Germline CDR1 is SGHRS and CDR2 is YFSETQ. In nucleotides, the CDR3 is TGCGCCAGCAGCCACGGACAGGGCGCGAACACCGGGGAGCTGTTTTTT. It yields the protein CASSHGQGANTGELFF.

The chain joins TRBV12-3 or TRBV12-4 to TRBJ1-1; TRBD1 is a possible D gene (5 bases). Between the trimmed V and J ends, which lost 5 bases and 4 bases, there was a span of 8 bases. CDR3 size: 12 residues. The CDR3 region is CASSPGSTEAFF. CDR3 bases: TGTGCCAGCAGTCCAGGGTCCACTGAAGCTTTCTTT.

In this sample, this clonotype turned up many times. The CDR3 DNA reads as TGCAGCACCGGGACACCAGAAGCTTTCTTT. Its protein product is CSTGTPEAFF. The chain couples TRBV29-1 to TRBJ1-1; maybe TRBD1 (6 bases). V shed 8 bases and J shed 8 bases, with 12 bases lying between them. The CDR3 consists of 10 residues. From germline, CDR1 is SQVTM and CDR2 ANQGSEA.

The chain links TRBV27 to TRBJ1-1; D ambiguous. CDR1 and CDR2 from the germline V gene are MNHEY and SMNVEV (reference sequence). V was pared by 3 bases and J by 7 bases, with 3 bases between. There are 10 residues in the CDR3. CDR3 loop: CASSLNEAFF. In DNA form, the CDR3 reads TGTGCCAGCAGTTTGAATGAAGCTTTCTTT.

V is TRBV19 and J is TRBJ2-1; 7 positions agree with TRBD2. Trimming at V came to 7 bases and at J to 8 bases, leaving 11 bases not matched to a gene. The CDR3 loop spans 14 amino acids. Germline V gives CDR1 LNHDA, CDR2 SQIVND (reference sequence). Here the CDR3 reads CASKWLAGNDEQFF. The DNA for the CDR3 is TGTGCCAGTAAATGGTTAGCGGGTAATGATGAGCAGTTCTTC.

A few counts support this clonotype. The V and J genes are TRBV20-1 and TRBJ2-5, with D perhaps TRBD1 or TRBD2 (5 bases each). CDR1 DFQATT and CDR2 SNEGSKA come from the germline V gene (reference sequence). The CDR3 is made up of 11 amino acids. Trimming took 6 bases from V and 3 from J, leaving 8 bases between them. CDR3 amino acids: CSAGREETQYF. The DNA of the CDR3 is TGCAGTGCGGGGCGGGAAGAGACCCAGTACTTC.

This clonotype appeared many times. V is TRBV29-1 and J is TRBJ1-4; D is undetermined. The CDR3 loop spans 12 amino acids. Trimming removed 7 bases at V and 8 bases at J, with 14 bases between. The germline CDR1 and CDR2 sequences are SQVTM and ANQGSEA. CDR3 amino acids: CSAGWANEKLFF. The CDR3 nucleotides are TGCAGCGCCGGGTGGGCCAACGAAAAACTGTTTTTT.

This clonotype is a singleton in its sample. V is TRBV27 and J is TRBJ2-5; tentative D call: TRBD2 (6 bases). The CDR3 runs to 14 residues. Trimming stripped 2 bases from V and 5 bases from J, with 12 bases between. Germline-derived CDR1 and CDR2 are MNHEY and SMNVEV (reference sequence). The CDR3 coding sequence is TGTGCCAGCAGTTTACGTTCAGGGAGGGAGACCCAGTACTTC. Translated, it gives CASSLRSGRETQYF.

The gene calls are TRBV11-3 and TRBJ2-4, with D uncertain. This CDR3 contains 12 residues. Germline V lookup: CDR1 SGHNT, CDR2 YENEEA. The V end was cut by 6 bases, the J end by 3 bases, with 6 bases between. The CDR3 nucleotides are TGTGCCAGCAGTCCCGACAAAAACATTCAGTACTTC. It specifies CASSPDKNIQYF. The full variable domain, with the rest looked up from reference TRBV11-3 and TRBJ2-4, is EAGVVQSPRYKIIEKKQPVAFWCNPISGHNTLYWYLQNLGQGPELLIRYENEEAVDDSQLPKDRFSAERLKGVDSTLKIQPAELGDSAVYLCASSPDKNIQYFGAGTRLSVL.

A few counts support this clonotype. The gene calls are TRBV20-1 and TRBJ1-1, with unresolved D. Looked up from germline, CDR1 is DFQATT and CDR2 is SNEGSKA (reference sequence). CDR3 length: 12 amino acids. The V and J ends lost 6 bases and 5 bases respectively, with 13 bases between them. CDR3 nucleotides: TGCAGTGCCAGAAGGCCCCGAACTGAAGCTTTCTTT. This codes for CSARRPRTEAFF.

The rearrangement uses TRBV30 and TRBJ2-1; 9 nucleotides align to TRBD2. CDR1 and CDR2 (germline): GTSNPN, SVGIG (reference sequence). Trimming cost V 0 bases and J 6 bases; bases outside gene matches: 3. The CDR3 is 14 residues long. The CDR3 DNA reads TGTGCCTGGAGTGTACTAGCGGGCAGCAATGAGCAGTTCTTC. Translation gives CAWSVLAGSNEQFF.

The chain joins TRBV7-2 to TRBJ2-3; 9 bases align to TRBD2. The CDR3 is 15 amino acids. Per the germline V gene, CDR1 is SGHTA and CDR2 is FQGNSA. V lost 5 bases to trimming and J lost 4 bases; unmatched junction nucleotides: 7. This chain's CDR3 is CASSLRLADADTQYF. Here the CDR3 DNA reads TGTGCCAGCAGCCTGAGACTAGCGGATGCAGATACGCAGTATTTT.